This T cell receptor beta chain was sequenced in a study of blood T cell repertoires in COVID-19. This clone has just a few counts. Measured with immunoSEQ multiplex PCR; TCRdb has only the in-frame clones, and not every one. The data contain some 150,000 clones, about 86% of them singletons. The CDR3 consists of 18 residues. Losses at the gene ends were 2 bases for V and 0 bases for J; bases not matched to a gene: 10. Germline CDR1 and CDR2: MGHRA and YSYEKL. The sequenced sample consisted of peripheral blood. This sequence originates from a man aged 65 to 85 with acute or convalescent COVID-19. The V gene is TRBV4-1, the J gene TRBJ2-1; 7 bases fit TRBD2. CDR3 coding DNA: TGCGCCAGCAGCCAAACTGCTAGCGGCCTTAGCTCCTACAATGAGCAGTTCTTC. Protein product: CASSQTASGLSSYNEQFF.